Listed below are T cell receptor beta chains from one sample, sequenced in a study of T cell responses to AZD1222 COVID-19 vaccine. Profiled with immunoSEQ multiplex PCR; TCRdb holds only in-frame clones, not every one. The data show approximately 140,000 clones, 90% to 95% seen once. The material was peripheral blood, obtained on day 0 of AZD1222 vaccination. The receptors derive from an adult in good health. The CDR3 runs from the conserved cysteine through the conserved F or W. Fields, in order: J gene, clone size, V gene, D gene, CDR3 DNA, CDR3 protein. The D gene is left open where the match is weak. Clone size appears in some rows only: once, few, many, or a class for an expanded clone.

J gene: TRBJ1-2
clone size: NA
V gene: TRBV19
D gene: NA
CDR3 DNA: TGTGCCAGTAGTATAGAAGCGGGCCGCCCCTATGGCTACACCTTC
CDR3 protein: CASSIEAGRPYGYTF

J gene: TRBJ2-1
clone size: NA
V gene: TRBV28
D gene: TRBD2
CDR3 DNA: TGTGCCAGCGCCGGGACTAGCGGGAGGATGGGGTCCTACAATGAGCAGTTCTTC
CDR3 protein: CASAGTSGRMGSYNEQFF

J gene: TRBJ2-7
clone size: NA
V gene: TRBV27
D gene: NA
CDR3 DNA: TGTGCCAGCAGTTTACGGCAGTCCTACGAGCAGTACTTC
CDR3 protein: CASSLRQSYEQYF

J gene: TRBJ2-7
clone size: NA
V gene: TRBV7-3
D gene: NA
CDR3 DNA: TGTGCCAGCAGCCCCGATACCTCCTACGAGCAGTACTTC
CDR3 protein: CASSPDTSYEQYF

J gene: TRBJ2-3
clone size: NA
V gene: TRBV5-1
D gene: NA
CDR3 DNA: TGCGCCAGCAGCCTGGGACAAGTCACAGATACGCAGTATTTT
CDR3 protein: CASSLGQVTDTQYF

J gene: TRBJ1-1
clone size: NA
V gene: TRBV2
D gene: NA
CDR3 DNA: TGTGCCAGCAGTTTAACGGGGAACACTGAAGCTTTCTTT
CDR3 protein: CASSLTGNTEAFF

J gene: TRBJ2-1
clone size: NA
V gene: TRBV5-1
D gene: NA
CDR3 DNA: TGCGCCAGCAGCTTGGAGGGCGGCGGGGAGCAGTTCTTC
CDR3 protein: CASSLEGGGEQFF

J gene: TRBJ2-5
clone size: once
V gene: TRBV9
D gene: NA
CDR3 DNA: TGTGCCAGCAGCGTATCCAGGGAGGAGACCCAGTACTTC
CDR3 protein: CASSVSREETQYF

J gene: TRBJ1-1
clone size: NA
V gene: TRBV7-2
D gene: NA
CDR3 DNA: TGTGCCAGCAGCGCTACACACCTTGAAGCTTTCTTT
CDR3 protein: CASSATHLEAFF

J gene: TRBJ2-3
clone size: NA
V gene: TRBV24-1
D gene: NA
CDR3 DNA: TGTGCCACCAGTGAGACGGGCACAGATACGCAGTATTTT
CDR3 protein: CATSETGTDTQYF

J gene: TRBJ1-1
clone size: NA
V gene: TRBV5-1
D gene: TRBD1
CDR3 DNA: TGCGCCAGCAGCTTGGCCCCCGGGACAGGAAACACTGAAGCTTTCTTT
CDR3 protein: CASSLAPGTGNTEAFF

J gene: TRBJ1-1
clone size: NA
V gene: TRBV19
D gene: NA
CDR3 DNA: TGTGCCAGTAGTATAGCGGGGGCTGACACTGAAGCTTTCTTT
CDR3 protein: CASSIAGADTEAFF

J gene: TRBJ1-2
clone size: once
V gene: TRBV5-1
D gene: NA
CDR3 DNA: TGCGCCAGCAGCTTGCACAGGGAAGGCTACACCTTC
CDR3 protein: CASSLHREGYTF

J gene: TRBJ1-3
clone size: NA
V gene: TRBV12-3/TRBV12-4
D gene: NA
CDR3 DNA: TGTGCCAGCAGTACGAGAAACACCATATATTTT
CDR3 protein: CASSTRNTIYF

J gene: TRBJ1-2
clone size: NA
V gene: TRBV11-3
D gene: TRBD1
CDR3 DNA: TGTGCCAGCAGCTTAACGGACAGGAACTATGGCTACACCTTC
CDR3 protein: CASSLTDRNYGYTF

J gene: TRBJ2-7
clone size: NA
V gene: TRBV5-6
D gene: NA
CDR3 DNA: TGTGCCAGCAGCTTAGGGAGATCACCCTACGAGCAGTACTTC
CDR3 protein: CASSLGRSPYEQYF

J gene: TRBJ1-1
clone size: NA
V gene: TRBV14
D gene: NA
CDR3 DNA: TGTGCCAGCAGCCCGCAAGGAGGACAGCCTGGAATAGACACTGAAGCTTTCTTT
CDR3 protein: CASSPQGGQPGIDTEAFF

J gene: TRBJ1-2
clone size: NA
V gene: TRBV3-1/TRBV3-2
D gene: TRBD1
CDR3 DNA: TGTGCCAGCAGATCCCGGGACAGGGGGCGGGCTAACTATGGCTACACCTTC
CDR3 protein: CASRSRDRGRANYGYTF

J gene: TRBJ2-1
clone size: NA
V gene: TRBV6-5
D gene: NA
CDR3 DNA: TGTGCCAGCAGTTACTCCAAGGCTCGATGGAATGAGCAGTTCTTC
CDR3 protein: CASSYSKARWNEQFF

J gene: TRBJ2-4
clone size: once
V gene: TRBV19
D gene: NA
CDR3 DNA: TGTGCCAGTAGTATTAGTCTTGGTCAGACCAAAAACATTCAGTACTTC
CDR3 protein: CASSISLGQTKNIQYF

J gene: TRBJ1-5
clone size: NA
V gene: TRBV5-1
D gene: NA
CDR3 DNA: TGCGCCAGCAGCTTGGGACAAGCTAATAGCAATCAGCCCCAGCATTTT
CDR3 protein: CASSLGQANSNQPQHF

J gene: TRBJ1-5
clone size: NA
V gene: TRBV19
D gene: NA
CDR3 DNA: TGTGCCAGTAGTATGGGATTCGCGGGGGCTCAGCCCCAGCATTTT
CDR3 protein: CASSMGFAGAQPQHF

J gene: TRBJ2-5
clone size: NA
V gene: TRBV6-2/TRBV6-3
D gene: NA
CDR3 DNA: TGTGCCAGCAGTTACGGGGTAGGAGGGGGCGTCGTCAGAGAGACCCAGTACTTC
CDR3 protein: CASSYGVGGGVVRETQYF

J gene: TRBJ1-5
clone size: NA
V gene: TRBV19
D gene: TRBD1
CDR3 DNA: TGTGCCAGTAGTGAGACAGGGGGTTTTTATCAGCCCCAGCATTTT
CDR3 protein: CASSETGGFYQPQHF

J gene: TRBJ1-2
clone size: NA
V gene: TRBV9
D gene: TRBD1
CDR3 DNA: TGTGCCAGCAGCCATACAGGGGGCCCAAACTATGGCTACACCTTC
CDR3 protein: CASSHTGGPNYGYTF

J gene: TRBJ2-7
clone size: NA
V gene: TRBV7-9
D gene: NA
CDR3 DNA: TGTGCCAGCAGCTCCACGACATTCCCGACCTACGAGCAGTACTTC
CDR3 protein: CASSSTTFPTYEQYF

J gene: TRBJ2-7
clone size: once
V gene: TRBV7-9
D gene: TRBD2
CDR3 DNA: TGTGCCAGCAGCGCCGGGACTAGCGGGAGGGGATACTTC
CDR3 protein: CASSAGTSGRGYF

J gene: TRBJ2-1
clone size: NA
V gene: TRBV11-2
D gene: NA
CDR3 DNA: TGTGCCAGCAGCTTAGGGTGGCAGGGAAACAATGAGCAGTTCTTC
CDR3 protein: CASSLGWQGNNEQFF

J gene: TRBJ1-1
clone size: NA
V gene: TRBV19
D gene: NA
CDR3 DNA: TGTGCCAGTAGTCGGAAGTGGCTGGGCACTGAAGCTTTCTTT
CDR3 protein: CASSRKWLGTEAFF

J gene: TRBJ2-7
clone size: few
V gene: TRBV4-1
D gene: TRBD2
CDR3 DNA: TGCGCCAGCAGCCAAAGGAGCGGGGGGCCCTACGAGCAGTACTTC
CDR3 protein: CASSQRSGGPYEQYF

J gene: TRBJ2-7
clone size: NA
V gene: TRBV7-2
D gene: NA
CDR3 DNA: TGTGCCAGCAGCTTAGCCCCTGTGCTTTCCTACGAGCAGTACTTC
CDR3 protein: CASSLAPVLSYEQYF

J gene: TRBJ2-1
clone size: NA
V gene: TRBV11-2
D gene: NA
CDR3 DNA: TGTGCCAGCAGCTCCCTCCAGGGTAACAATGAGCAGTTCTTC
CDR3 protein: CASSSLQGNNEQFF

J gene: TRBJ1-1
clone size: NA
V gene: TRBV10-3
D gene: NA
CDR3 DNA: TGTGCCATCAGTGAGTCGTTAAGGGAGGTGGGTATCACTGAAGCTTTCTTT
CDR3 protein: CAISESLREVGITEAFF

J gene: TRBJ2-1
clone size: once
V gene: TRBV4-1
D gene: NA
CDR3 DNA: TGCGCCAGCAGCCAAGGGGCGGGTGGTGGCTACAATGAGCAGTTCTTC
CDR3 protein: CASSQGAGGGYNEQFF

J gene: TRBJ2-1
clone size: NA
V gene: TRBV18
D gene: TRBD2
CDR3 DNA: TGTGCCAGCTCACCCACTAGCGGGCTCGTCAATGAGCAGTTCTTC
CDR3 protein: CASSPTSGLVNEQFF

J gene: TRBJ2-7
clone size: NA
V gene: TRBV27
D gene: TRBD1
CDR3 DNA: TGTGCCAGCAGTTTCTTGGGGACAGGAGCCGAGCAGTACTTC
CDR3 protein: CASSFLGTGAEQYF

J gene: TRBJ1-2
clone size: NA
V gene: TRBV7-2
D gene: NA
CDR3 DNA: TGTGCCAGCAGATTAGGGGGGGGTGTGGCTAGCTATGGCTACACCTTC
CDR3 protein: CASRLGGGVASYGYTF

J gene: TRBJ1-5
clone size: NA
V gene: TRBV19
D gene: TRBD1
CDR3 DNA: TGTGCCAGGGGGGACAGTTTTATTCCTTATAGCAATCAGCCCCAGCATTTT
CDR3 protein: CARGDSFIPYSNQPQHF

J gene: TRBJ1-5
clone size: NA
V gene: TRBV4-2
D gene: NA
CDR3 DNA: TGTGCCAGCAGCCAGACAGGAAGCAATCAGCCCCAGCATTTT
CDR3 protein: CASSQTGSNQPQHF

J gene: TRBJ1-6
clone size: NA
V gene: TRBV27
D gene: NA
CDR3 DNA: TGTGCCAGCAGTTTACCCGGCTCACCCCTCCACTTT
CDR3 protein: CASSLPGSPLHF

J gene: TRBJ2-1
clone size: NA
V gene: TRBV7-3
D gene: TRBD2
CDR3 DNA: TGTGCCAGCAGCTTAATTAGCGGGGGTGAGCAGTTCTTC
CDR3 protein: CASSLISGGEQFF

J gene: TRBJ2-4
clone size: NA
V gene: TRBV15
D gene: NA
CDR3 DNA: TGTGCCACCAGCAGGAGGACGGATCTAGCCAAAAACATTCAGTACTTC
CDR3 protein: CATSRRTDLAKNIQYF

J gene: TRBJ1-6
clone size: NA
V gene: TRBV9
D gene: NA
CDR3 DNA: TGTGCCAGCAGCGTAGGGTCGCGGGCGGGGATTAATTCACCCCTCCACTTT
CDR3 protein: CASSVGSRAGINSPLHF

J gene: TRBJ2-7
clone size: NA
V gene: TRBV21-1
D gene: NA
CDR3 DNA: TGTGCCAGCAGCAACCGGACAGGGGGGGCCTACGAGCAGTACTTC
CDR3 protein: CASSNRTGGAYEQYF

J gene: TRBJ2-2
clone size: NA
V gene: TRBV3-1/TRBV3-2
D gene: NA
CDR3 DNA: TGTGCCAGCAGCTCAGGACTTAACACCGGGGAGCTGTTTTTT
CDR3 protein: CASSSGLNTGELFF

J gene: TRBJ2-2
clone size: NA
V gene: TRBV24-1
D gene: NA
CDR3 DNA: TGTGCCACTGCTCCGGCGGACACCGGGGAGCTGTTTTTT
CDR3 protein: CATAPADTGELFF

J gene: TRBJ1-1
clone size: NA
V gene: TRBV19
D gene: NA
CDR3 DNA: TGTGCCATCGTGGACAGAGCTGAAGCTTTCTTT
CDR3 protein: CAIVDRAEAFF

J gene: TRBJ2-7
clone size: NA
V gene: TRBV7-2
D gene: TRBD1
CDR3 DNA: TGTGCCAGCAGCCCCGGACAGGTCTACGAGCAGTACTTC
CDR3 protein: CASSPGQVYEQYF

J gene: TRBJ1-1
clone size: NA
V gene: TRBV5-1
D gene: TRBD1
CDR3 DNA: TGCGCCAGCACCCCTGGACAGGGAAACACTGAAGCTTTCTTT
CDR3 protein: CASTPGQGNTEAFF

J gene: TRBJ2-3
clone size: NA
V gene: TRBV5-4
D gene: TRBD2
CDR3 DNA: TGTGCCAGCAGCTTGGTCGGTAGCGGGGGGGCGAGCACAGATACGCAGTATTTT
CDR3 protein: CASSLVGSGGASTDTQYF

J gene: TRBJ1-4
clone size: once
V gene: TRBV28
D gene: NA
CDR3 DNA: TGTGCCAGCAGTCTCTACCAGGGAGCGGGTAATGAAAAACTGTTTTTT
CDR3 protein: CASSLYQGAGNEKLFF

J gene: TRBJ1-2
clone size: NA
V gene: TRBV2
D gene: TRBD1
CDR3 DNA: TGTGCCAGCAGTGAAGCAGGAGGGGGCGGTGGCTACACCTTC
CDR3 protein: CASSEAGGGGGYTF

J gene: TRBJ2-1
clone size: NA
V gene: TRBV5-1
D gene: TRBD1
CDR3 DNA: TGCGCCAGCAACCCTCGCTCGGGGGACAGGGGTTACAATGAGCAGTTCTTC
CDR3 protein: CASNPRSGDRGYNEQFF

J gene: TRBJ2-1
clone size: NA
V gene: TRBV3-1/TRBV3-2
D gene: NA
CDR3 DNA: TGTGCCAGCAGCCAAGGGCAGGGGAGGGCCAATGAGCAGTTCTTC
CDR3 protein: CASSQGQGRANEQFF

J gene: TRBJ1-2
clone size: NA
V gene: TRBV5-6
D gene: TRBD1
CDR3 DNA: TGTGCCAGCAGCTCCCGGGACAGGGTCTATGGCTACACCTTC
CDR3 protein: CASSSRDRVYGYTF

J gene: TRBJ1-6
clone size: NA
V gene: TRBV3-1/TRBV3-2
D gene: NA
CDR3 DNA: TGTGCCAGCAGCCAAAGGGCAGGGGATTCACCCCTCCACTTT
CDR3 protein: CASSQRAGDSPLHF

J gene: TRBJ1-1
clone size: NA
V gene: TRBV9
D gene: NA
CDR3 DNA: TGTGCCAGCAGCGCCGGGCGGAGGAACACTGAAGCTTTCTTT
CDR3 protein: CASSAGRRNTEAFF

J gene: TRBJ2-1
clone size: once
V gene: TRBV6-5
D gene: NA
CDR3 DNA: TGTGCCACCCGGGACGGTTACGATGAGCAGTTCTTC
CDR3 protein: CATRDGYDEQFF

J gene: TRBJ1-4
clone size: NA
V gene: TRBV9
D gene: NA
CDR3 DNA: TGTGCCAGCAGCGTAGAGGGGATGGCTAATGAAAAACTGTTTTTT
CDR3 protein: CASSVEGMANEKLFF